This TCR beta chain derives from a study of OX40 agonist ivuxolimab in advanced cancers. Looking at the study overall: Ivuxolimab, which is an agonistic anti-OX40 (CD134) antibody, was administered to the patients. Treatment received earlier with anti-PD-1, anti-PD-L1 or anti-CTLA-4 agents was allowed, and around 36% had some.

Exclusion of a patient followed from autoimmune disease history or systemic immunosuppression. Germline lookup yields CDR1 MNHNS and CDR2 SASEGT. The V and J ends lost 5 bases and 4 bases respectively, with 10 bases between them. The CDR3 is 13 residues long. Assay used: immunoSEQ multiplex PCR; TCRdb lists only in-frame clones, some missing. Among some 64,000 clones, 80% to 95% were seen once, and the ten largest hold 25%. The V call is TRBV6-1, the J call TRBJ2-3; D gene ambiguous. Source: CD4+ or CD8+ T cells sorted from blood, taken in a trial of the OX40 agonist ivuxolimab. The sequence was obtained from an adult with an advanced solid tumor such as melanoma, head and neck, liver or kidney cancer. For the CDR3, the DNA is TGTGCCAGCAGTCTATACCGGGCAGATACGCAGTATTTT. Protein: CASSLYRADTQYF.